This TCR beta chain was profiled in a study of patients and donors after allogeneic stem cell transplantation. MiXCR, applied by TCRdb to the RT-PCR reads, yields one record per CDR3 protein. Of 150,000 to 200,000 distinct CDR3 sequences in the sample, 24% were seen once. The V gene end was trimmed by 3 bases and the J gene end by 4 bases; junction bases not matched to a gene: 3. The CDR3 sequence is 14 residues long. CDR1 is MNHEY and CDR2 is SMNVEV in the germline V gene (reference sequence). The clonotype originates from a human donor who was either an allogeneic HSCT recipient or a stem cell or donor lymphocyte infusion donor (not recorded which). It is not recorded whose cells these are; they may come from a transplant donor. Sequenced material: blood, either unsorted or a sorted T cell fraction (not recorded which). The chain carries TRBV27 and TRBJ2-7; 10 bases fit TRBD1. The CDR3, as DNA: TGTGCCAGCAGTTTCGGACAGGGGGTGTACGAGCAGTACTTC. Protein product: CASSFGQGVYEQYF.